One sample yielded the 31 T cell receptor beta chains listed below, sequenced in a study of blood T cell repertoires in COVID-19 (dated by TCRdb to the early 2020s). The library was produced with the immunoSEQ multiplex PCR assay. TCRdb holds this immuneACCESS table with in-frame rearrangements only. Some clones are missing; in checked studies, unresolved V genes explain under half, and the rest has no known cause. The sample table holds some 200,000 clones, of which 85% to 90% were seen once. 9.5% to 15% of the sample comes from the top ten. The sequenced sample consisted of peripheral blood. The receptors stem from a woman in her 70s with COVID-19, enrolled during active disease.

The CDR3 region has the DNA TGCGCCAGCAGCTCTAGCCAGGGGGGTTGGGCAGATACGCAGTATTTT. Its translation is CASSSSQGGWADTQYF. This rearrangement joins TRBV5-1 to TRBJ2-3, with a tentative D call TRBD1 (7 bases). This CDR3 is 16 amino acids long. Germline CDR1 is SGHRS and CDR2 is YFSETQ. Trimming took off 3 bases at V and 4 bases at J, with 18 bases between the two ends. The whole variable domain, filled in from reference TRBV5-1 and TRBJ2-3, reads KAGVTQTPRYLIKTRGQQVTLSCSPISGHRSVSWYQQTPGQGLQFLFEYFSETQRNKGNFPGRFSGRQFSNSRSEMNVSTLELGDSALYLCASSSSQGGWADTQYFGPGTRLTVL.

This chain connects TRBV5-4 to TRBJ2-5; 7 bases align to TRBD2. The CDR3 contains 15 residues. Per the germline V gene, CDR1 is SGHNT and CDR2 is YYREEE (reference sequence). Trimming took 1 base from V and 4 from J; bases not matched to a gene: 7. The CDR3 DNA reads as TGTGCCAGCAGCTTGATCGGGAGGATCCGAGAGACCCAGTACTTC. Its protein is CASSLIGRIRETQYF. Drawing the rest from reference TRBV5-4 and TRBJ2-5, the complete variable domain is ETGVTQSPTHLIKTRGQQVTLRCSSQSGHNTVSWYQQALGQGPQFIFQYYREEENGRGNFPPRFSGLQFPNYSSELNVNALELDDSALYLCASSLIGRIRETQYFGPGTRLLVL.

The chain recombines TRBV3-1 (or the pseudogene TRBV3-2) with TRBJ2-6; D is unclear. V dropped 6 bases and J dropped 1 base, with 4 bases sitting between them. Germline values: CDR1 LGHDT, CDR2 YNNKEL (reference sequence). This CDR3 spans 13 amino acids. CDR3 nucleotides: TGTGCCAGCAGTCTTTCTGGGGCCAACGTCCTGACTTTC. Its protein product is CASSLSGANVLTF.

This chain links TRBV5-5 with TRBJ2-7; D call uncertain. The CDR3 spans 14 residues. CDR1 and CDR2 (germline): SGHKS, YYEKEE (reference sequence). V gave up 2 bases and J gave up 0 bases, with 9 bases separating them. The CDR3 loop is CASSLRGPSYEQYF. CDR3 bases: TGTGCCAGCAGCTTACGAGGCCCCTCCTACGAGCAGTACTTC. Drawing the rest from reference TRBV5-5 and TRBJ2-7, the complete variable domain is DAGVTQSPTHLIKTRGQQVTLRCSPISGHKSVSWYQQVLGQGPQFIFQYYEKEERGRGNFPDRFSARQFPNYSSELNVNALLLGDSALYLCASSLRGPSYEQYFGPGTRLTVT.

The chain employs TRBV18 and TRBJ2-1; the match to TRBD1 covers 7 bases. The CDR3 covers 13 residues. V dropped 0 bases and J dropped 7; count of bases not matched to a gene: 0. CDR1 and CDR2 from the germline V gene are KGHSH and LQKENI. CDR3 residues: CASSPPTGNEQFF. The CDR3 DNA sequence: TGTGCCAGCTCACCACCGACAGGGAATGAGCAGTTCTTC. Full variable domain (missing parts from reference TRBV18 and TRBJ2-1): NAGVMQNPRHLVRRRGQEARLRCSPMKGHSHVYWYRQLPEEGLKFMVYLQKENIIDESGMPKERFSAEFPKEGPSILRIQQVVRGDSAAYFCASSPPTGNEQFFGPGTRLTVL.

This chain connects TRBV19 to TRBJ1-2; 8 bases agree with TRBD1. V dropped 7 bases and J dropped 0; count of bases not matched to a gene: 10. Germline CDR1 reads LNHDA; CDR2 reads SQIVND (reference sequence). The CDR3 contains 16 residues. The CDR3, as DNA: TGTGCCAGTATGAGATGGACAGGGTCAACTAACTATGGCTACACCTTC. Residues: CASMRWTGSTNYGYTF.

This sequence joins TRBV4-1 and TRBJ1-4; 7 bases are a match to TRBD1. Germline V CDR1 and CDR2: MGHRA, YSYEKL. After removal of 4 bases from V and 2 bases from J, the junction contained 10 bases not matched to a gene. This CDR3 is built from 17 residues. The CDR3 here is CASSPRLPGQTNEKLFF. CDR3 sequence (DNA): TGCGCCAGCAGCCCACGGTTACCGGGACAGACTAATGAAAAACTGTTTTTT.

This chain links TRBV19 with TRBJ2-2; tentatively, D is TRBD2 (6 bases). The CDR3 covers 13 residues. Germline loops: CDR1 LNHDA, CDR2 SQIVND (reference sequence). V lost 4 bases and J lost 5, with 8 bases in between. The CDR3 DNA reads as TGTGCCAGTAGTACTCGGGGGACCGGGGAGCTGTTTTTT. Amino acid sequence: CASSTRGTGELFF.

The J gene is TRBJ1-4, the V gene TRBV19, with 8 bases identical to TRBD1. Germline CDR1 LNHDA, CDR2 SQIVND (reference sequence). Unmatched junction bases numbered 6, after V lost 8 bases and J lost 1 base. The length of the CDR3 is 15 residues. The DNA of the CDR3 is TGTGCCAGTTGCGACAGGGGAGAAACTAATGAAAAACTGTTTTTT. Translating it yields CASCDRGETNEKLFF.

The chain carries TRBV19 and TRBJ1-1; no definite D call. CDR3 length: 14 residues. In germline, CDR1 is LNHDA, CDR2 SQIVND (reference sequence). Trimming shortened V by 7 bases and J by 0 bases, and 12 bases separated the two germline ends. The CDR3 region has the DNA TGTGCCAGTAAACCCCCAGCGGTGAACACTGAAGCTTTCTTT. This codes for CASKPPAVNTEAFF.

The table lists this clone with a few counts. This rearrangement joins TRBV18 to TRBJ2-7; D is possibly TRBD2 (6 bases). CDR3 length equals 16 residues. Trimming cost V 2 bases and J 3 bases, with 17 bases left between them. CDR1 is KGHSH, CDR2 LQKENI, per germline. The CDR3 sequence: CASSPARGEVVYEQYF. For the CDR3, the DNA is TGTGCCAGCTCACCAGCGAGAGGGGAGGTAGTCTACGAGCAGTACTTC.

V and J are TRBV2 and TRBJ2-1; D uncertain. Deletions cut 2 bases from V and 5 bases from J, with 10 bases between. The germline V gene has CDR1 SNHLY and CDR2 FYNNEI. This CDR3 has 14 residues. CDR3 amino acids: CASSERGFHNEQFF. CDR3 nucleotides: TGTGCCAGCAGTGAAAGAGGCTTCCACAATGAGCAGTTCTTC.

On this clone: At one end the junction does not follow the germline gene, possibly because of a read error. The chain links TRBV7-7 to TRBJ2-5, with TRBD1 matching 8 bases. This CDR3 comprises 14 residues. CDR1 SSHAT and CDR2 FNYEAQ come from the germline V gene (reference sequence). The CDR3 protein is CASSLDRGRETQYF. CDR3 DNA sequence: TGTGCTAGCAGCTTAGACAGGGGTCGAGAGACCCAGTACTTC.

The rearrangement uses TRBV7-8 and TRBJ1-1, with 8 bases aligning to TRBD1. This CDR3 is 17 amino acids long. In germline, CDR1 is SGHVS, CDR2 FQNEAQ. The ends lost 1 base at V and 5 bases at J; junction bases unmatched: 12. CDR3 sequence (DNA): TGTGCCAGCAGCTTAGGGTCGGTGACAGGGGCGTGGACTGAAGCTTTCTTT. Translating gives CASSLGSVTGAWTEAFF.

This clone was seen once. The V call is TRBV19, the J call TRBJ2-1; 7 bases agree with TRBD1. V shed 1 base and J 7 bases; nucleotides not matched to a gene: 7. The CDR3 spans 15 residues. Germline CDR1 is LNHDA and CDR2 is SQIVND (reference sequence). The CDR3 bases are TGTGCCAGTAGTATAGCCGGGACAGCCGGTAATGAGCAGTTCTTC. It encodes CASSIAGTAGNEQFF. Full variable domain (rest looked up from reference TRBV19 and TRBJ2-1): DGGITQSPKYLFRKEGQNVTLSCEQNLNHDAMYWYRQDPGQGLRLIYYSQIVNDFQKGDIAEGYSVSREKKESFPLTVTSAQKNPTAFYLCASSIAGTAGNEQFFGPGTRLTVL.

The gene calls are TRBV19 and TRBJ1-4; the D is unclear. Germline-derived CDR1 and CDR2 are LNHDA and SQIVND (reference sequence). The germline V and J ends were trimmed by 4 bases and 7 bases, with 10 bases remaining between them. The CDR3 contains 13 residues. This CDR3 is CASSKNSGEKLFF. In DNA, the CDR3 is TGTGCCAGTAGTAAAAACAGCGGTGAAAAACTGTTTTTT.

V is TRBV5-1 and J is TRBJ2-5, with D unclear. This CDR3 has 14 amino acids. Germline assignment: CDR1 SGHRS and CDR2 YFSETQ. Trimming took off 9 bases at V and 0 bases at J, with 15 bases between the two ends. CDR3 in DNA: TGCGCCACCTCCGCGTTAAACTACCAAGAGACCCAGTACTTC. Residues: CATSALNYQETQYF.

The chain employs TRBV28 and TRBJ2-7; a possible D gene is TRBD1 (5 bases). V gave up 7 bases and J gave up 6 bases, with 13 bases separating them. Germline values: CDR1 MDHEN, CDR2 SYDVKM. This CDR3 has 12 amino acids. The CDR3 DNA reads TGTGCCAGCACTTCAGGGATCTCCGAGCAGTACTTC. Translating gives CASTSGISEQYF.

The V and J genes are TRBV6-5 and TRBJ1-5; D is undetermined. This CDR3 region has 13 residues. V shed 4 bases and J shed 5 bases, with 9 bases lying between them. Germline V gene data show CDR1 as MNHEY and CDR2 as SVGAGI. CDR3 sequence (DNA): TGTGCCAGCAGTTCCACATTCGATCAGCCCCAGCATTTT. Translating gives CASSSTFDQPQHF.

This clone was counted a few times. The CDR3 nucleotides are TGCGGTACAGAGTACCAAGAGACCCAGTACTTC. It yields the protein CGTEYQETQYF. The J gene is TRBJ2-5, the V gene TRBV20-1; D gene unclear. CDR1 is DFQATT, CDR2 SNEGSKA, per germline (reference sequence). This CDR3 spans 11 amino acids.

V gene TRBV27 combines with J gene TRBJ1-6; a possible D gene is TRBD1 (6 bases). This CDR3 is 15 amino acids long. Per germline, CDR1 MNHEY and CDR2 SMNVEV (reference sequence). The V end was cut by 8 bases, the J end by 6 bases, with 17 bases between. The chain's CDR3 is CASPKMDSSNSPLHF. The DNA for the CDR3 is TGTGCCAGCCCCAAGATGGACAGCTCTAATTCACCCCTCCACTTT.

The J gene is TRBJ1-4, the V gene TRBV6-5; 9 nucleotides agree with TRBD1. The CDR3 loop spans 14 amino acids. Germline V gene lookup returns CDR1 MNHEY and CDR2 SVGAGI. Trimming took 6 bases from V and 8 from J; bases not matched to a gene: 7. The CDR3 loop is CASRSGTGIEKLFF. For the CDR3, the DNA is TGTGCCAGCAGGTCCGGGACAGGGATCGAAAAACTGTTTTTT.

The V and J genes are TRBV9 and TRBJ1-2; no definite D call. Germline V lookup: CDR1 SGDLS, CDR2 YYNGEE. There are 14 residues in the CDR3. V was clipped by 0 bases and J by 8 bases, with 14 bases between them. The CDR3 nucleotides read TGTGCCAGCAGCGTAGATCTCGAGGCAAGGGGCTACACCTTC. It specifies CASSVDLEARGYTF.

The chain has TRBV7-2 and TRBJ1-1, with TRBD1 as a possible D gene (6 bases). This CDR3 comprises 14 residues. Trimming shortened V by 8 bases and J by 2 bases, and 15 bases separated the two germline ends. Germline assignment: CDR1 SGHTA and CDR2 FQGNSA. The CDR3, as DNA: TGTGCCAGCTCCCCGCCGGGACAAAACACTGAAGCTTTCTTT. This sequence encodes CASSPPGQNTEAFF.

The chain combines TRBV7-3 with TRBJ1-1; TRBD1 agrees at 10 bases. V was clipped by 4 bases and J by 2 bases; unmatched bases: 13. The CDR3 runs 18 residues. The germline V gene has CDR1 SGHTA and CDR2 FQGTGA. The CDR3 DNA is TGTGCCAGCAGCTCCCGGTACTCCTCGACAGGGGGCAACACTGAAGCTTTCTTT. Translated: CASSSRYSSTGGNTEAFF.

This chain connects TRBV3-1 (or the pseudogene TRBV3-2) to TRBJ1-4; TRBD1 agrees at 10 bases. Germline CDR1 reads LGHDT; CDR2 reads YNNKEL (reference sequence). With 1 base clipped from V and 7 bases from J, the junction kept 3 bases outside the gene matches. This CDR3 is 15 amino acids long. The CDR3 DNA is TGTGCCAGCAGCCAAGTGGGGGACAGGGGTGAAAAACTGTTTTTT. Translated: CASSQVGDRGEKLFF.

The chain combines TRBV2 with TRBJ2-7, with 10 nucleotides matching TRBD2. Germline V lookup: CDR1 SNHLY, CDR2 FYNNEI. The CDR3 is 13 amino acids. J gave up 4 bases and V 9 bases, and 6 bases lay outside the gene matches. The CDR3 sequence is CARETSGRYEQYF. The CDR3 nucleotides read TGTGCCAGGGAGACTAGCGGGCGTTACGAGCAGTACTTC.

The chain joins TRBV5-1 to TRBJ2-7; TRBD2 matches at 13 bases. This CDR3 is built from 18 residues. The ends lost 2 bases at V and 6 bases at J; junction bases unmatched: 14. The germline V gene has CDR1 SGHRS and CDR2 YFSETQ. CDR3 region: CASSFGTSGVTGAGEQYF. The CDR3 region has the DNA TGCGCCAGCAGCTTCGGGACTAGCGGGGTTACGGGGGCGGGCGAGCAGTACTTC.

The J gene is TRBJ2-1, the V gene TRBV24-1; 10 positions agree with TRBD2. This CDR3 is 15 amino acids long. CDR1 and CDR2 (germline): KGHDR, SFDVKD. J gave up 6 bases and V 4 bases, and 5 bases lay outside the gene matches. The CDR3 reads CATSESSGSSNEQFF. For the CDR3, the DNA is TGTGCCACCAGTGAGTCTAGCGGGAGTAGCAATGAGCAGTTCTTC.

J is TRBJ2-7 and V is TRBV11-1; 10 bases are shared with TRBD1. Germline lookup yields CDR1 SGHAT and CDR2 FQDESV (reference sequence). V shed 7 bases, J shed 3 bases, and the junction held 9 bases outside the gene matches. This CDR3 is 15 amino acids long. CDR3: CASTHTGTGVYEQYF. In DNA form, the CDR3 reads TGTGCCAGCACCCATACCGGGACAGGGGTCTACGAGCAGTACTTC.

The chain has TRBV30 and TRBJ2-5; 8 nucleotides align to TRBD2. The CDR3 runs 15 residues. The germline V gene has CDR1 GTSNPN and CDR2 SVGIG (reference sequence). With 2 bases clipped from V and 1 base from J, the junction kept 6 bases outside the gene matches. The CDR3 DNA reads TGTGCCTGGAGTACCGGGACTAGATCCCAAGAGACCCAGTACTTC. Amino acids: CAWSTGTRSQETQYF.